This T cell receptor (beta chain) was sequenced for a study of Graves' ophthalmopathy and Graves' hyperthyroidism. RNA transcripts served as template for amplifying TCR beta CDR3 sequences. The workflow started with a first-round RT-PCR run with HTBI primers and then moved on to a second-round multiplex PCR. TCRdb independently ran MiXCR on the multiplex PCR reads; one entry per CDR3 protein. The data contain about 480,000 distinct CDR3 sequences, 14% of them singletons. CDR3 size: 14 residues. Germline V gives CDR1 MNHNS, CDR2 SASEGT. V was clipped by 4 bases and J by 6 bases, with 16 bases between them. This clonotype came up many times.

Sequenced material: blood. The receptor was isolated from a woman aged 25 to 39 with Graves' ophthalmopathy. The gene calls are TRBV6-1 and TRBJ2-7, with D hard to call. This CDR3 is CASSVEPHPAEQYF. For the CDR3, the DNA is TGTGCCAGCAGTGTTGAACCTCACCCCGCCGAGCAGTACTTC.